Listed below are T cell receptor beta chains from one sample, sequenced in a study of T cell responses to AZD1222 COVID-19 vaccine. The repertoire was sequenced with immunoSEQ multiplex PCR; TCRdb's copy has only in-frame clones and lacks some. The sample lists 200,000 to 250,000 clones, about 92% seen once, with roughly 1% in the top ten. Sequencing used peripheral blood, obtained on day 0 of MenACWY control vaccination. The receptors were sampled from an adult in good health. CDR3s include the opening cysteine and the closing phenylalanine or tryptophan. A D gene is named only where the DNA matches it firmly.

D gene	V gene	J gene	CDR3 protein	CDR3 DNA
.	TRBV19	TRBJ1-1	CATRSLGAPGNTEAFF	TGTGCCACCCGCTCCCTCGGGGCCCCCGGGAACACTGAAGCTTTCTTT
TRBD1	TRBV6-5	TRBJ2-5	CASSLRTGGWETQYF	TGTGCCAGCAGTCTCCGGACAGGGGGATGGGAGACCCAGTACTTC
TRBD1	TRBV5-6	TRBJ1-2	CASSLRQGVGYGYTF	TGTGCCAGCAGCTTGCGGCAGGGGGTAGGCTATGGCTACACCTTC
.	TRBV9	TRBJ2-7	CASSADAREYEQYF	TGTGCCAGCAGCGCAGACGCTCGAGAGTACGAGCAGTACTTC
TRBD1	TRBV7-6	TRBJ1-2	CASSPSDRGANYGYTF	TGTGCCAGCAGCCCATCAGACAGGGGCGCGAACTATGGCTACACCTTC
.	TRBV19	TRBJ1-1	CASMRADSPNTEAFF	TGTGCCAGTATGAGGGCAGACAGCCCCAACACTGAAGCTTTCTTT
.	TRBV7-3	TRBJ1-1	CASSLTLRMNTEAFF	TGTGCCAGCAGCTTAACCCTCAGGATGAACACTGAAGCTTTCTTT
.	TRBV18	TRBJ1-2	CASSPGTSGYTF	TGTGCCAGCTCACCGGGGACGTCTGGCTACACCTTC
.	TRBV30	TRBJ1-5	CACGSANSNQPQHF	TGTGCCTGTGGCTCGGCGAATAGCAATCAGCCCCAGCATTTT
.	TRBV5-1	TRBJ2-3	CASRSPEHSPDTQYF	TGCGCCAGCAGGTCGCCTGAACACTCTCCAGATACGCAGTATTTT
TRBD1	TRBV7-9	TRBJ2-5	CASSDRGARETQYF	TGTGCCAGCAGCGACAGGGGGGCTAGGGAGACCCAGTACTTC
TRBD1	TRBV10-3	TRBJ1-3	CAISEDRVIVGSGNTIYF	TGTGCCATCAGTGAAGACAGGGTTATAGTGGGCTCTGGAAACACCATATATTTT
.	TRBV6-4	TRBJ1-2	CASSDSLGSNYGYTF	TGTGCCAGCAGTGACTCCTTGGGTTCTAACTATGGCTACACCTTC
TRBD1	TRBV5-5	TRBJ2-7	CASSLPATGTGNSEQYF	TGTGCCAGCAGTTTACCAGCTACCGGGACAGGCAATTCCGAGCAGTACTTC